This T cell receptor (beta chain) derives from a study of graft-versus-host responses after intestinal transplantation. Here immunoSEQ multiplex PCR was the method, and the copy in TCRdb shows in-frame clones only, minus some. The sample has roughly 100,000 clones, 87% seen once; the top ten hold 0.9%. The CDR3 length is 13 residues. Per germline, CDR1 LGHNA and CDR2 YNFKEQ. V was clipped by 4 bases and J by 7 bases, with 8 bases between them. Notes on this clone: Antigen: not known.

The origin of this receptor is a human donor who received an intestinal transplant. The chain is built from TRBV4-2 and TRBJ1-6, with a tentative D call TRBD1 (5 bases). The sequenced sample was unstimulated CD4+ T cells sorted from spleen or lymph node cells, obtained before intestinal transplant. CDR3 region: CASSPRQNSPLHF. The CDR3 DNA sequence: TGTGCCAGCAGCCCACGACAGAATTCACCCCTCCACTTT.